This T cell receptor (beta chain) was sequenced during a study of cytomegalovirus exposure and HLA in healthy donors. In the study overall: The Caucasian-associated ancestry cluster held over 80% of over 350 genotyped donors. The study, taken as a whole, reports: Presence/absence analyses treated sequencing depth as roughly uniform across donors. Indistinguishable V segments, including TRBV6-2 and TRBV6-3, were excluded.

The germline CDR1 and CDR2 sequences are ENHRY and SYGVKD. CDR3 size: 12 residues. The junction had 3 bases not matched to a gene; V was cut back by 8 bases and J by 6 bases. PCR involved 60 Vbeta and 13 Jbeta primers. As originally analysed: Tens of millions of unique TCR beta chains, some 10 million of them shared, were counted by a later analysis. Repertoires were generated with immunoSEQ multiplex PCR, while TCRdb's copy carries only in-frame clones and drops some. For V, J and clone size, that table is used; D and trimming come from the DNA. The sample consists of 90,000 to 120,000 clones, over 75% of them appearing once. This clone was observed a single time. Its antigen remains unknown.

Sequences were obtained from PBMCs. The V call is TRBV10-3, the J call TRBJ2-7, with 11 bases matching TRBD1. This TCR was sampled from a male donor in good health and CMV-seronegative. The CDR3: CAIAGQGGEQYF. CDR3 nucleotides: TGTGCCATCGCGGGACAGGGGGGCGAGCAGTACTTC.